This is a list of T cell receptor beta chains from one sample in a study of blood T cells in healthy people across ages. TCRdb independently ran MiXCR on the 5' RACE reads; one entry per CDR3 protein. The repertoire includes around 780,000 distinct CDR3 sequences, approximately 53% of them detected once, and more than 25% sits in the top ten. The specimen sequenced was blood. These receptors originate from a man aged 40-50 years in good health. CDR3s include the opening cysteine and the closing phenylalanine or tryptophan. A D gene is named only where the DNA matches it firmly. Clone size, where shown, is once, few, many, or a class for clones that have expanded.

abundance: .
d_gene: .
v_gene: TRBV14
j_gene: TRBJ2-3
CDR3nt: TGTGCCAGCAGCCAAGATTCCGGGCGGGCCACCCCGAGCGCAGATACGCAGTATTTT
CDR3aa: CASSQDSGRATPSADTQYF

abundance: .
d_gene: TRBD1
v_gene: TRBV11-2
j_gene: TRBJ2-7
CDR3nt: TGTGCCAGCAGTTCTTCCGGGACAGGGGTCTACGAGCAGTACTTC
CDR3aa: CASSSSGTGVYEQYF

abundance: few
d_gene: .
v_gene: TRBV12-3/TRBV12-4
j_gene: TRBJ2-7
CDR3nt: TGTGCCAGCAGTTTATCCGGAACCTCCTACGAGCAGTACTTC
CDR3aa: CASSLSGTSYEQYF

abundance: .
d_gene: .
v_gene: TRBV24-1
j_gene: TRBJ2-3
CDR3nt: TGTGCCACCAGTGTGCGGGGTAATGCGGATACGCAGTATTTT
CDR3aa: CATSVRGNADTQYF

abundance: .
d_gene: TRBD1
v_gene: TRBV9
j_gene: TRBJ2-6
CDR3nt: TGTGCCAGCAGCGGGACAGGGGCCGCCTCTGGGGCCAACGTCCTGACTTTC
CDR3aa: CASSGTGAASGANVLTF

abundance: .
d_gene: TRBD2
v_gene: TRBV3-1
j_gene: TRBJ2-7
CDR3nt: TGTGCCAGCAGCCACGCGGGAGGGAGTGTTCACGAGCAGTACTTC
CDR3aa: CASSHAGGSVHEQYF

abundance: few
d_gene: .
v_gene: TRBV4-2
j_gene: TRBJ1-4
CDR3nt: TGTGCCAGCAGCCAAGATTTCCGGGGGGGAAGTGAAAAACTGTTTTTT
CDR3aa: CASSQDFRGGSEKLFF

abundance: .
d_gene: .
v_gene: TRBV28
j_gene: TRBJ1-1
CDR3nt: TGTGCCAGTCACAGCCCGGGGCTGAACACTGAAGCTTTCTTT
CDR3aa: CASHSPGLNTEAFF

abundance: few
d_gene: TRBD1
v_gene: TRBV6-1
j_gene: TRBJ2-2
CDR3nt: TGTGCCAGCAGTGAACTACAGGGGGCGGTCGGGGAGCTGTTTTTT
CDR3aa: CASSELQGAVGELFF

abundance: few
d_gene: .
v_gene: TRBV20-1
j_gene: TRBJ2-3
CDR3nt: TGCAGTGCTAGATTGTGGGGCACAGATACGCAGTATTTT
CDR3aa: CSARLWGTDTQYF

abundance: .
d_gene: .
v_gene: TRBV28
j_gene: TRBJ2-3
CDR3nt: TGTGCCAGCAGTTTCCAGGGCGCGGGCGGCCACACAGATACGCAGTATTTT
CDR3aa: CASSFQGAGGHTDTQYF

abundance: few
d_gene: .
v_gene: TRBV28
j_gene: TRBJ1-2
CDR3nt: TGTGCCAGCAGCTCTGTAGAGGGGGCTAACTATGGCTACACCTTC
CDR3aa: CASSSVEGANYGYTF

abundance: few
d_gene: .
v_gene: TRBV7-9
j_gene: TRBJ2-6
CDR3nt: TGTGCCAGCCCCTATCCGGACAGCTCTGGGGCCAACGTCCTGACTTTC
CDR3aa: CASPYPDSSGANVLTF

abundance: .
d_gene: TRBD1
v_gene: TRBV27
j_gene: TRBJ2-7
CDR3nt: TGTGCCAGCAGTTTAAGGGGGACAGGGAGCGAGCAGTACTTC
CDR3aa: CASSLRGTGSEQYF

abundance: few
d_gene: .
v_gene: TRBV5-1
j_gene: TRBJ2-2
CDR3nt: TGCGCCAGCAGCCCGAACAGGGGACTCACCGGGGAGCTGTTTTTT
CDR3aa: CASSPNRGLTGELFF